Shown below are 24 T cell receptor beta chains from a single sample sequenced in a study of OX40 agonist ivuxolimab in advanced cancers. Produced via immunoSEQ multiplex PCR; TCRdb's table is partial and in-frame only. The sample includes 70,000 or so clones, roughly 90% seen only once; the top ten take under 10%. This specimen consisted of CD4+ or CD8+ T cells sorted from blood, obtained in a trial of the OX40 agonist ivuxolimab. All receptors derive from an adult with an advanced solid tumor such as melanoma, head and neck, liver or kidney cancer.

This clone was detected only once. This chain connects TRBV5-6 to TRBJ2-1, with TRBD2 identical over 10 bases. V lost 4 bases, J lost 4 bases, and 5 bases stayed unmatched. CDR3 length: 15 residues. Germline CDR1 SGHDT, CDR2 YYEEEE. CDR3 nucleotides: TGTGCCAGCAGCAACGGACTAGCGGATTACAATGAGCAGTTCTTC. It translates to CASSNGLADYNEQFF.

The V call is TRBV29-1, the J call TRBJ1-3; tentative D call: TRBD1 (5 bases). Deletions cut 7 bases from V and 3 bases from J, with 16 bases between. This CDR3 is built from 14 residues. Germline CDR1 is SQVTM and CDR2 is ANQGSEA. The CDR3 reads CSAPKGDCGNTIYF. In DNA form, the CDR3 reads TGCAGCGCCCCGAAAGGGGACTGTGGAAACACCATATATTTT. Using reference TRBV29-1 and TRBJ1-3 for the parts outside the CDR3, the full variable domain is SAVISQKPSRDICQRGTSLTIQCQVDSQVTMMFWYRQQPGQSLTLIATANQGSEATYESGFVIDKFPISRPNLTFSTLTVSNMSPEDSSIYLCSAPKGDCGNTIYFGEGSWLTVV.

J is TRBJ1-6 and V is TRBV7-9; D perhaps matches TRBD1 (5 bases). V was trimmed by 2 bases and J by 8 bases, leaving 13 bases between them. CDR3 size: 15 residues. Germline V gene sequence: CDR1 SEHNR, CDR2 FQNEAQ (reference sequence). The CDR3 here is CASSLWGEGDSPLHF. The CDR3 DNA sequence: TGTGCCAGCAGCTTATGGGGAGAAGGGGATTCACCCCTCCACTTT.

The chain employs TRBV6-5 and TRBJ2-5; possibly TRBD1 for D (5 bases). CDR1 and CDR2 (germline): MNHEY, SVGAGI. This CDR3 is built from 12 residues. V gave up 7 bases and J gave up 5 bases, with 11 bases separating them. Here the CDR3 DNA reads TGTGCCAGCACCGACTGGGGCGAGACCCAGTACTTC. The encoded protein is CASTDWGETQYF.

This chain connects TRBV5-4 to TRBJ2-7, with D possibly being TRBD1 (5 bases). Trimming pared 4 bases from V and 6 bases from J, leaving 14 bases between. The CDR3 runs to 13 residues. Germline V gene lookup returns CDR1 SGHNT and CDR2 YYREEE (reference sequence). CDR3 protein: CASSPSGLGEQYF. Here the CDR3 DNA reads TGTGCCAGCAGCCCGTCAGGGTTAGGCGAGCAGTACTTC.

This clone occurred once. The chain recombines TRBV15 with TRBJ1-2; 12 bases are shared with TRBD1. V was clipped by 5 bases and J by 7 bases; unmatched bases: 8. CDR1 is LNHNV, CDR2 YYDKDF, per germline (reference sequence). The CDR3 extends over 15 amino acids. The CDR3: CATSRAPGQGAGYTF. CDR3 DNA: TGTGCCACCAGCCGCGCCCCGGGACAGGGGGCTGGCTACACCTTC.

This chain joins TRBV7-9 and TRBJ2-7; maybe TRBD1 (8 bases). Trimming left V 4 bases short and J 4 bases short, with 20 bases between. The CDR3 is 16 amino acids. The germline CDR1 and CDR2 sequences are SEHNR and FQNEAQ (reference sequence). For the CDR3, the DNA is TGTGCCAGCAGCTCCCGGGGAGGGACAGGTTATTACGAGCAGTACTTC. Protein: CASSSRGGTGYYEQYF. Using reference TRBV7-9 and TRBJ2-7 for the parts outside the CDR3, the full variable domain is DTGVSQNPRHKITKRGQNVTFRCDPISEHNRLYWYRQTLGQGPEFLTYFQNEAQLEKSRLLSDRFSAERPKGSFSTLEIQRTEQGDSAMYLCASSSRGGTGYYEQYFGPGTRLTVT.

This chain joins TRBV9 and TRBJ2-3; TRBD2 aligns across 9 bases. Unmatched junction bases numbered 12, after V lost 0 bases and J lost 7 bases. The CDR3 loop spans 17 amino acids. The germline CDR1 and CDR2 sequences are SGDLS and YYNGEE. CDR3 sequence (DNA): TGTGCCAGCAGCGTAGGCGGTGGCGGGGGGGTAGTGAATACGCAGTATTTT. Protein sequence: CASSVGGGGGVVNTQYF.

Here the CDR3 reads CASSVGQGARQPQHF. The CDR3 coding sequence is TGTGCCAGCAGCGTGGGACAGGGGGCAAGGCAGCCCCAGCATTTT. The chain links TRBV9 to TRBJ1-5, with 12 bases identical to TRBD1. This CDR3 has 15 amino acids. Trimming cost V 2 bases and J 7 bases; bases outside gene matches: 4. From germline, CDR1 is SGDLS and CDR2 YYNGEE.

The chain has TRBV5-1 and TRBJ1-1, with 7 bases identical to TRBD1. From germline, CDR1 is SGHRS and CDR2 YFSETQ. This CDR3 is built from 14 residues. Trimming took 4 bases from V and 6 from J; bases not matched to a gene: 9. CDR3: CASSEGQSVPEAFF. The CDR3 DNA sequence: TGCGCCAGCAGCGAGGGACAGTCGGTCCCTGAAGCTTTCTTT.

The rearrangement links TRBV11-2 to TRBJ2-7; unclear D gene. V dropped 3 bases and J dropped 3 bases, with 9 bases sitting between them. The CDR3 covers 13 residues. The germline V gene encodes CDR1 SGHAT and CDR2 FQNNGV. DNA of the CDR3: TGTGCCAGCAGCTTGGGCCCGAACTACGAGCAGTACTTC. Residues: CASSLGPNYEQYF.

The V gene is TRBV7-6, the J gene TRBJ1-4; tentatively, D is TRBD1 (5 bases). Germline loops: CDR1 SGHVS, CDR2 FNYEAQ. V lost 1 base and J 15 bases, leaving 15 bases between the germline ends. There are 13 residues in the CDR3. The CDR3: CASSLGTKGDVFF. The CDR3 DNA sequence: TGTGCCAGCAGCTTAGGGACAAAGGGAGACGTGTTTTTT.

This chain links TRBV19 with TRBJ2-1; unclear D gene. CDR1 is LNHDA and CDR2 is SQIVND in the germline V gene (reference sequence). V gave up 3 bases and J gave up 3 bases, with 6 bases separating them. The CDR3 spans 13 residues. The DNA for the CDR3 is TGTGCCAGTAGTATGGGTGGCTACAATGAGCAGTTCTTC. The encoded protein is CASSMGGYNEQFF. The full variable domain, rest sourced from reference TRBV19 and TRBJ2-1, is DGGITQSPKYLFRKEGQNVTLSCEQNLNHDAMYWYRQDPGQGLRLIYYSQIVNDFQKGDIAEGYSVSREKKESFPLTVTSAQKNPTAFYLCASSMGGYNEQFFGPGTRLTVL.

Remarks on this clone: The same CDR3 is also encoded by other DNA sequences in this sample. This chain joins TRBV6-5 and TRBJ2-7; the D gene is possibly TRBD2 (6 bases). V dropped 0 bases and J dropped 2 bases, with 8 bases sitting between them. Germline CDR1 is MNHEY and CDR2 is SVGAGI. The CDR3 totals 14 residues. CDR3 sequence reads: CASSYSGEAYEQYF. CDR3 sequence (DNA): TGTGCCAGCAGTTACTCGGGGGAGGCCTACGAGCAGTACTTC.

The rearrangement joins TRBV9 to TRBJ1-1; D is ambiguous. CDR3 length: 13 residues. The V gene's germline CDR1 is SGDLS and CDR2 YYNGEE. V lost 5 bases to trimming and J lost 0 bases, with 8 bases between them. CDR3 sequence: CASRATLNTEAFF. CDR3 in DNA: TGTGCCAGCAGAGCGACACTGAACACTGAAGCTTTCTTT.

This sequence joins TRBV10-1 and TRBJ2-1; 8 bases align to TRBD2. The V and J ends lost 1 base and 0 bases, in that order; junction bases with no gene match: 5. The CDR3 is 17 amino acids. Germline V CDR1 and CDR2: WNHNN, SYGVQD (reference sequence). CDR3 loop: CASSELIGGASYNEQFF. CDR3 bases: TGCGCCAGCAGTGAGTTGATCGGGGGGGCCTCCTACAATGAGCAGTTCTTC.

This clone was observed many times. The chain is built from TRBV4-1 and TRBJ1-1, with D uncertain. V dropped 5 bases and J dropped 0 bases, with 10 bases sitting between them. The germline V gene has CDR1 MGHRA and CDR2 YSYEKL. This CDR3 has 14 amino acids. The CDR3 DNA sequence: TGCGCCAGCAGCTGGCAAGTGGTGAACACTGAAGCTTTCTTT. Its translation: CASSWQVVNTEAFF.

The chain recombines TRBV7-3 with TRBJ2-2; perhaps D is TRBD1 or TRBD2 (6 bases each). Germline CDR1 reads SGHTA; CDR2 reads FQGTGA. The CDR3 runs 16 residues. V shed 5 bases and J shed 7 bases, with 20 bases lying between them. CDR3 sequence reads: CASSPLGGRGIGELFF. CDR3 DNA sequence: TGTGCCAGCAGCCCTCTCGGGGGCCGGGGAATCGGGGAGCTGTTTTTT.

The chain links TRBV27 to TRBJ2-7; D is unresolved. The CDR3 extends over 15 amino acids. Germline-derived CDR1 and CDR2 are MNHEY and SMNVEV (reference sequence). V lost 3 bases, J lost 0 bases, and 12 bases lay in between. CDR3 loop: CASSLAGGSSYEQYF. CDR3 coding DNA: TGTGCCAGCAGTTTGGCAGGCGGCTCCTCCTACGAGCAGTACTTC.

The chain has TRBV10-1 and TRBJ1-4; D possibly corresponds to TRBD1 (5 bases). Trimming cost V 8 bases and J 8 bases, with 15 bases left between them. The germline CDR1 and CDR2 sequences are WNHNN and SYGVQD (reference sequence). The CDR3 has 13 residues. The CDR3 here is CASGTGFGEKLFF. The CDR3 DNA sequence: TGCGCCAGCGGGACCGGGTTTGGGGAAAAACTGTTTTTT.

Points on this clone: At one end the junction does not follow the germline gene, possibly because of a read error. This chain joins TRBV11-2 and TRBJ2-5; D is unresolved. The CDR3 contains 8 residues. Germline CDR1 is SGHAT and CDR2 is FQNNGV. The DNA of the CDR3 is TGTGCCAGCAGCTCAGGAGACTTC. This codes for CASSSGDF.

V and J are TRBV15 and TRBJ1-3; possibly TRBD1 for D (5 bases). This CDR3 is built from 17 residues. Trimming cost V 0 bases and J 2 bases, with 14 bases left between them. Germline values: CDR1 LNHNV, CDR2 YYDKDF (reference sequence). This CDR3 reads CATSRDGLTVAGNTIYF. The CDR3 coding sequence is TGTGCCACCAGCAGAGATGGGTTGACAGTTGCTGGAAACACCATATATTTT.

This chain links TRBV4-1 with TRBJ2-7; a possible D gene is TRBD1 (6 bases). Germline V CDR1 and CDR2: MGHRA, YSYEKL. Trimming removed 2 bases from V and 1 base from J, with 9 bases in between. This CDR3 spans 14 amino acids. CDR3 protein: CASSQLTGSYEQYF. For the CDR3, the DNA is TGCGCCAGCAGCCAACTAACAGGGTCCTACGAGCAGTACTTC.

The genes are TRBV5-6 and TRBJ1-1, with D maybe TRBD1 (6 bases). This CDR3 is 15 amino acids long. V lost 2 bases and J 5 bases, leaving 16 bases between the germline ends. Germline-derived CDR1 and CDR2 are SGHDT and YYEEEE. In DNA form, the CDR3 reads TGTGCCAGCAGCTTCGATCTACAGGGTAAAACTGAAGCTTTCTTT. Translating gives CASSFDLQGKTEAFF.